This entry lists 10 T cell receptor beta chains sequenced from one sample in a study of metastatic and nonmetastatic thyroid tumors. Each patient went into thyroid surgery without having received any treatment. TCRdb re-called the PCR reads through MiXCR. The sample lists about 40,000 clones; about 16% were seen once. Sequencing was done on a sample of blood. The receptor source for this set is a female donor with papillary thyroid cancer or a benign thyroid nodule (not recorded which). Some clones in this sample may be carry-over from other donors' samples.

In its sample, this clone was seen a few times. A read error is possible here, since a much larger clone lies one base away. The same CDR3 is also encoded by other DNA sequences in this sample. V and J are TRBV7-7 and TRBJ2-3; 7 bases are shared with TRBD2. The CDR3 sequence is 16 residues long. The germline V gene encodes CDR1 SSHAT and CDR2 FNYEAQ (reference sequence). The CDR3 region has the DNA TGTGCTAGCAGCTCAACGAGCGGGATCGGTACGGATACGCAGTATTTT. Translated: CASSSTSGIGTDTQYF.

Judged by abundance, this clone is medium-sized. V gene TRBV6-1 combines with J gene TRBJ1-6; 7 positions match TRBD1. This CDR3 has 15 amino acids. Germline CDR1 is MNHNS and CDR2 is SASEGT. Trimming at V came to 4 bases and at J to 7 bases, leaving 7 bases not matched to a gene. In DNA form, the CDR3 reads TGTGCCAGCAGTGGAACGACAGGGTCCAATTCACCCCTCCACTTT. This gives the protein CASSGTTGSNSPLHF.

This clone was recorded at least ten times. The chain's CDR3 is CATATGGGETQYF. The CDR3 DNA sequence: TGTGCCACCGCTACAGGGGGCGGGGAGACCCAGTACTTC. This chain uses TRBV24-1 with TRBJ2-5; 9 nucleotides line up with TRBD1. The CDR3 is 13 residues long. The trim removed 9 bases at V and 5 bases at J, leaving 6 bases unmatched. Looked up from germline, CDR1 is KGHDR and CDR2 is SFDVKD.

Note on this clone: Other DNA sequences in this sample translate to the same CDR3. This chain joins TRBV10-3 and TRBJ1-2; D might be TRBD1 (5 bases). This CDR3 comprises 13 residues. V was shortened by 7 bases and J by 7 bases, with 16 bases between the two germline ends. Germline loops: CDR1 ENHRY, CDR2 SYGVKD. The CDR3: CAITRFRDAGYTF. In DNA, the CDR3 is TGTGCCATCACTAGATTCCGGGACGCTGGCTACACCTTC.

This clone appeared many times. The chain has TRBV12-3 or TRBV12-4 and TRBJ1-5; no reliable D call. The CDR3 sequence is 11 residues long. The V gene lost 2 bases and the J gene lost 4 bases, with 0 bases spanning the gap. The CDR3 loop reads CASSLNQPQHF. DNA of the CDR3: TGTGCCAGCAGTTTAAATCAGCCCCAGCATTTT.

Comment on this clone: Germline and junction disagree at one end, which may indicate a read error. The CDR3 coding sequence is TGTTCCAGTAGCCCGGTCGCCTACGAGCAGTACTTC. Translated: CSSSPVAYEQYF. V gene TRBV6-1 combines with J gene TRBJ2-7; D is unclear. CDR3 length: 12 residues. The germline gives CDR1 MNHNS, CDR2 SASEGT.

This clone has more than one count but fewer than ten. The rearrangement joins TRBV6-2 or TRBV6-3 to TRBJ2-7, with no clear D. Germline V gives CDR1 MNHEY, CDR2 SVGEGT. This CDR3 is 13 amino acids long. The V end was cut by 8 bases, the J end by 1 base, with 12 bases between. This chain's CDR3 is CASVTVLSYEQYF. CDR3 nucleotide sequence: TGTGCCAGCGTAACTGTACTATCCTACGAGCAGTACTTC.

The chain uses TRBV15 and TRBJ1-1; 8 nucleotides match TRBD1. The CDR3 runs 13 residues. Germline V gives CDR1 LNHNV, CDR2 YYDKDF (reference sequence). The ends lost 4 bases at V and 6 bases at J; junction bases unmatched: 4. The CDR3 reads CATSKRTGPEAFF. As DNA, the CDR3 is TGTGCCACCAGCAAAAGGACAGGGCCTGAAGCTTTCTTT.

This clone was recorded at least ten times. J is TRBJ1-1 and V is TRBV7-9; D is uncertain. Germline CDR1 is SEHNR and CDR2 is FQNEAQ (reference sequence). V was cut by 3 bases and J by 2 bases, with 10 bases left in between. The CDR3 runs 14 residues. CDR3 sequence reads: CASSFQTENTEAFF. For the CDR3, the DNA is TGTGCCAGCAGCTTCCAAACGGAAAACACTGAAGCTTTCTTT. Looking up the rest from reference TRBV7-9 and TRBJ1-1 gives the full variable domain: DTGVSQNPRHKITKRGQNVTFRCDPISEHNRLYWYRQTLGQGPEFLTYFQNEAQLEKSRLLSDRFSAERPKGSFSTLEIQRTEQGDSAMYLCASSFQTENTEAFFGQGTRLTVV.

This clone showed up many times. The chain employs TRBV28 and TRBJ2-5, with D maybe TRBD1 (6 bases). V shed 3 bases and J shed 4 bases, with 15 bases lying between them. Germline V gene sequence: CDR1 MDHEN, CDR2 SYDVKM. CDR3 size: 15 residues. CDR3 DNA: TGTGCCAGCAGTTTGGAGCAGGGGTACAGAGAGACCCAGTACTTC. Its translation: CASSLEQGYRETQYF.